A selection of T cell receptor beta chains follows, all from one sample in a study of blood T cell repertoires in COVID-19. Produced via immunoSEQ multiplex PCR; TCRdb's table is partial and in-frame only. The sample includes a few hundred thousand clones, 70% to 90% seen only once; the top ten take roughly 3%. Sequencing was carried out using peripheral blood. These receptors all stem from a man aged 18 to 30 with active or convalescent COVID-19. Both conserved end residues are part of each CDR3. Fields, in order: V gene, clone size, J gene, D gene, CDR3 protein, CDR3 DNA. D genes are given only for firm matches. A clone size is listed for some rows: how often the clone was seen (once, few, many), or a class if it is expanded.

TRBV9	.	TRBJ1-6	.	CASSLDGDSPLHF	TGTGCCAGCAGCTTGGACGGGGATTCACCCCTCCACTTT
TRBV7-8	.	TRBJ2-1	.	CASSRPTGNEQFF	TGTGCCAGCAGCCGACCCACAGGGAATGAGCAGTTCTTC
TRBV6-2/TRBV6-3	few	TRBJ2-2	TRBD2	CASSSAGAIGELFF	TGTGCCAGCAGCTCAGCGGGAGCAATCGGGGAGCTGTTTTTT
TRBV19	.	TRBJ2-7	TRBD2	CASASGGGPTYEQYF	TGTGCCAGTGCTAGCGGGGGGGGGCCCACCTACGAGCAGTACTTC
TRBV7-3	.	TRBJ2-1	TRBD2	CASSLVGGTSYYNEQFF	TGTGCCAGCAGCTTAGTAGGTGGGACTAGTTATTACAATGAGCAGTTCTTC
TRBV3-1/TRBV3-2	.	TRBJ2-5	.	CASSPAFSGRRGGTQYF	TGTGCCAGCAGCCCCGCCTTTAGCGGGCGTAGGGGGGGAACCCAGTACTTC
TRBV4-2	.	TRBJ1-4	.	CASSPSAGSNEKLFF	TGTGCCAGCAGCCCCAGTGCGGGATCTAATGAAAAACTGTTTTTT
TRBV7-2	.	TRBJ1-5	TRBD1	CASSLSGGGNQPQHF	TGTGCCAGCAGCTTATCAGGGGGCGGCAATCAGCCCCAGCATTTT
TRBV27	.	TRBJ1-1	.	CASSLGGGWDTEAFF	TGTGCCAGCAGTTTGGGTGGGGGCTGGGACACTGAAGCTTTCTTT
TRBV5-1	.	TRBJ2-7	TRBD1	CASRLQPGQDEQYF	TGCGCCAGCCGACTTCAACCGGGACAGGACGAGCAGTACTTC
TRBV6-5	.	TRBJ2-7	.	CATAFRVTPYEQYF	TGTGCCACCGCGTTCAGGGTCACCCCATACGAGCAGTACTTC
TRBV9	.	TRBJ1-6	.	CASSVDRSSYNSPLHF	TGTGCCAGCAGCGTAGACAGGAGCTCCTATAATTCACCCCTCCACTTT
TRBV15	.	TRBJ2-1	.	CATSSPSYNEQFF	TGTGCCACCAGCAGCCCCAGCTACAATGAGCAGTTCTTC
TRBV6-5	.	TRBJ1-5	.	CASTARGGFGQPQHF	TGTGCCAGCACCGCACGGGGGGGTTTTGGTCAGCCCCAGCATTTT
TRBV11-2	.	TRBJ1-3	.	CASSSLTSSGNTIYF	TGTGCCAGCAGCTCCCTGACAAGCTCTGGAAACACCATATATTTT
TRBV7-9	.	TRBJ2-7	.	CASSKALGAYEQYF	TGTGCCAGCAGTAAAGCCTTGGGAGCCTACGAGCAGTACTTC
TRBV13	once	TRBJ1-1	.	CASSPGRSKTEAFF	TGTGCCAGCAGCCCAGGTCGATCAAAAACTGAAGCTTTCTTT
TRBV7-2	.	TRBJ1-5	.	CASSLALPGQAQHF	TGTGCCAGCAGCTTAGCCCTTCCAGGGCAGGCCCAGCATTTT
TRBV4-3	.	TRBJ1-2	.	CASSRTGYGYTF	TGCGCCAGCAGCCGAACGGGATATGGCTACACCTTC
TRBV7-8	once	TRBJ2-6	TRBD1	CASSRTGGLNGANVLTF	TGTGCCAGCAGCAGGACAGGGGGCTTAAATGGGGCCAACGTCCTGACTTTC
TRBV13	.	TRBJ2-7	TRBD2	CASSFLVAGVAREQYF	TGTGCCAGCAGCTTTTTAGTGGCGGGGGTCGCGCGGGAGCAGTACTTC
TRBV7-3	.	TRBJ2-7	.	CASSVGRSSYEQYF	TGTGCCAGCAGCGTAGGAAGGAGCTCCTACGAGCAGTACTTC
TRBV7-3	.	TRBJ2-1	TRBD1	CASSLDWGTGQFF	TGTGCCAGCAGCTTGGATTGGGGGACAGGGCAGTTCTTC
TRBV7-3	.	TRBJ2-1	.	CASSLGTGYNEQFF	TGTGCCAGCAGCTTAGGGACTGGTTACAATGAGCAGTTCTTC
TRBV6-1	few	TRBJ1-2	TRBD1	CASSEWADRAGGYTF	TGTGCCAGCAGTGAATGGGCAGACAGGGCTGGTGGCTACACCTTC
TRBV7-9	once	TRBJ1-2	.	CASSQDSITGGYTF	TGTGCCAGCAGCCAGGACTCTATTACGGGGGGCTACACCTTC
TRBV5-8	.	TRBJ1-3	.	CASSLDGGGLGSGNTIYF	TGTGCCAGCAGCTTGGATGGGGGAGGTCTCGGCTCTGGAAACACCATATATTTT
TRBV10-3	.	TRBJ2-3	TRBD1	CAISEWGGTGGDTQYF	TGTGCCATCAGTGAGTGGGGCGGGACAGGGGGTGATACGCAGTATTTT
TRBV7-9	.	TRBJ2-1	TRBD1	CASSLEGTGKRHGIF	TGTGCCAGCAGCCTTGAAGGGACAGGGAAACGGCATGGGATCTTC
TRBV4-3	.	TRBJ2-5	TRBD2	CASSQGTSGAQETQYF	TGCGCCAGCAGCCAAGGGACTAGCGGGGCTCAAGAGACCCAGTACTTC
TRBV12-3/TRBV12-4	.	TRBJ2-1	TRBD2	CASSFRLANEQFF	TGTGCCAGCAGTTTTCGACTAGCCAATGAGCAGTTCTTC
TRBV6-5	.	TRBJ1-2	TRBD1	CASSYGQGKPYTF	TGTGCCAGCAGTTACGGACAGGGGAAACCCTACACCTTC
TRBV29-1	few	TRBJ1-2	.	CSVYTGSYTF	TGCAGCGTTTACACAGGGAGCTACACCTTC
TRBV2	.	TRBJ1-1	TRBD1	CASLDGRGQGTEAFF	TGTGCCAGCCTCGACGGTCGAGGACAGGGGACTGAAGCTTTCTTT
TRBV27	.	TRBJ2-1	.	CASSRTSYNEQFF	TGTGCCAGCAGTAGAACTAGCTACAATGAGCAGTTCTTC
TRBV6-5	.	TRBJ2-1	TRBD2	CASSYGLAGGQNEQFF	TGTGCCAGCAGTTACGGCCTAGCGGGGGGGCAGAATGAGCAGTTCTTC
TRBV19	few	TRBJ1-5	TRBD1	CASSISGGYQPQHF	TGTGCCAGTAGTATTTCAGGGGGTTATCAGCCCCAGCATTTT
TRBV2	.	TRBJ2-5	.	CASSDVSPETQYF	TGTGCCAGCAGTGACGTTAGCCCAGAGACCCAGTACTTC
TRBV9	.	TRBJ1-1	.	CASSVDGMNTEAFF	TGTGCCAGCAGCGTAGACGGGATGAACACTGAAGCTTTCTTT
TRBV7-2	.	TRBJ1-4	TRBD1	CASSRTGVNEKLFF	TGTGCCAGCAGCCGGACAGGAGTGAATGAAAAACTGTTTTTT
TRBV6-5	.	TRBJ1-2	.	CASDGAGIYGYTF	TGTGCCTCGGATGGGGCCGGCATCTATGGCTACACCTTC
TRBV3-1/TRBV3-2	.	TRBJ2-7	TRBD2	CASSQGTSGSYEQYF	TGTGCCAGCAGCCAAGGGACTAGCGGGAGTTACGAGCAGTACTTC
TRBV18	.	TRBJ1-4	TRBD1	CASSIRDRVGNEKLFF	TGTGCCAGCTCAATCCGGGACAGGGTCGGTAATGAAAAACTGTTTTTT
TRBV4-1	.	TRBJ1-3	.	CASSYRDMISGNTIYF	TGCGCCAGCAGCTACCGGGACATGATCTCTGGAAACACCATATATTTT
TRBV6-2/TRBV6-3	.	TRBJ2-5	TRBD1	CASSARGREETQYF	TGTGCCAGCAGCGCCAGGGGGCGCGAGGAGACCCAGTACTTC
TRBV6-1	.	TRBJ2-1	.	CASSDRLQIDEQFF	TGTGCCAGCAGTGACAGGCTACAAATTGATGAGCAGTTCTTC
TRBV5-1	.	TRBJ2-2	.	CASQGSSSATGELFF	TGCGCCTCCCAAGGCAGCTCTAGCGCCACCGGGGAGCTGTTTTTT
TRBV7-2	.	TRBJ2-1	TRBD2	CASSSGLAGGGNEQFF	TGTGCCAGCAGCTCGGGACTAGCGGGAGGTGGTAATGAGCAGTTCTTC
TRBV28	.	TRBJ1-1	.	CASRPLTYPLNTEAFF	TGTGCCAGCAGGCCTCTGACTTACCCTCTGAACACTGAAGCTTTCTTT
TRBV10-1	.	TRBJ2-1	TRBD2	CASSESGTSGRCRYNEQFF	TGCGCCAGCAGTGAGTCCGGAACTAGCGGGAGGTGTCGCTACAATGAGCAGTTCTTC